This T cell receptor (beta chain) was profiled in a study of blood T cell repertoires in COVID-19. Under the authors' procedure: Nucleated cell counts were estimated from reference gene primer amplification. The data were produced by immunoSEQ multiplex PCR, yet TCRdb's version contains in-frame clones alone and is incomplete. The DNA was the basis for D and trimming; V, J and clone size are from that table. This sample carries 200,000 to 250,000 clones, around 90% of them seen once, and the ten largest clones take approximately 2.4%. CDR1 is SEHNR and CDR2 is FQNEAQ in the germline V gene (reference sequence). CDR3 length: 13 amino acids. V was trimmed by 5 bases and J by 2 bases, leaving 7 bases between them.

The receptor was derived from a man aged 25-45 years with COVID-19, enrolled during active disease. The chain carries TRBV7-9 and TRBJ1-3; D is unclear. Sequenced sample: peripheral blood. DNA for the CDR3: TGTGCCAGCAGCCGAGGAGCTGGAAACACCATATATTTT. It specifies CASSRGAGNTIYF.